This TCR beta chain stems from a study of tumor-infiltrating lymphocytes in primary liver carcinoma. The wider study: Between about 4 and 11 cm across, the tumors were all of stage T1-T3 N0M0. Each sample had roughly 3.65 to 7.5 million productive TCRbeta reads regardless of tissue type. Study-wide findings and caveats: Tumors had a significantly higher top-250-clone fraction than blood (p = 0.039).

With 6 bases removed from V and 1 base from J, the gap between germline ends came to 13 bases. The CDR3 is 14 residues long. Per the germline V gene, CDR1 is MNHEY and CDR2 is SVGAGI. In regard to this clonotype: Its antigen remains unidentified.

A primer in the constant region served to generate TCR beta cDNA from 500 ng of total RNA. ARM-PCR was slightly modified, and three nested multiplex PCR rounds with it gave rise to the TCR beta libraries. Each of the first two PCR rounds ran approximately 10 cycles with TRBV1-TRBV30 forward and C-beta reverse primers. Using its own MiXCR run on the multiplex PCR reads, TCRdb lists one record per CDR3 protein. The data show fewer than 350,000 distinct CDR3 sequences, 60% to 80% seen once. The blood RNA (from unsorted whole blood) was obtained, and germline DNA was also extracted. About 4.1 milliliters of peripheral blood were drawn preoperatively.

The sequence was collected from a man aged 35 to 55 with primary liver carcinoma and hepatitis B virus infection. The chain links TRBV6-5 to TRBJ2-7; D remains ambiguous. Material: peripheral blood. As DNA, the CDR3 is TGTGCCAGCAGGGCCAGGAGTAAGTCCTACGAGCAGTACTTC. Amino acids: CASRARSKSYEQYF.